One sample yielded the 5 T cell receptor beta chains listed below, sequenced in a study of shared clonotypes between healthy human individuals. Profiled with immunoSEQ multiplex PCR; TCRdb holds only in-frame clones, not every one. The table has around 1.5 million clones, 98% seen once. Sequencing was carried out using naive CD4+ T cells sorted from blood. Subset described: CD45RA+ positively selected. The receptors derive from a man under 40 in good health.

This clone was observed once. The V gene is TRBV7-9, the J gene TRBJ2-3; no definite D call. This CDR3 comprises 12 residues. Per the germline V gene, CDR1 is SEHNR and CDR2 is FQNEAQ (reference sequence). Trimming removed 4 bases from V and 15 bases from J, with 17 bases in between. CDR3 sequence reads: CASSSHPGPPYF. The CDR3, as DNA: TGTGCCAGCAGCTCCCACCCGGGCCCCCCATATTTT.

This clone has only one observation. The same CDR3 arises from other DNA sequences in this sample as well. The chain recombines TRBV20-1 with TRBJ2-7; 7 bases are shared with TRBD1. V trimming: 3 bases; J trimming: 7 bases; junction bases outside the gene matches: 0. The CDR3 consists of 10 residues. Germline V gene sequence: CDR1 DFQATT, CDR2 SNEGSKA (reference sequence). CDR3 in amino acids: CSASRGEQYF. For the CDR3, the DNA is TGCAGTGCTAGCAGGGGGGAGCAGTACTTC.

This clone was picked up one time. The sample holds other DNA sequences that translate to the same CDR3. The chain recombines TRBV4-3 with TRBJ2-7, with a possible D match to TRBD1 (5 bases). Trimming took off 1 base at V and 4 bases at J, with 11 bases between the two ends. This CDR3 spans 14 amino acids. Germline values: CDR1 LGHNA, CDR2 YSLEER. CDR3 in DNA: TGCGCCAGCAGCCAAGGCCAGGGATCTTACGAGCAGTACTTC. Translation gives CASSQGQGSYEQYF.

The chain recombines TRBV5-6 with TRBJ1-1, with D tentatively TRBD1 (5 bases). The germline V gene encodes CDR1 SGHDT and CDR2 YYEEEE. The CDR3 consists of 14 residues. The ends were cut back, 3 bases at V and 4 bases at J, with 13 bases in the middle. CDR3 coding DNA: TGTGCCAGCAGCTCACCAGGGACCGTCACTGAAGCTTTCTTT. Amino acid sequence: CASSSPGTVTEAFF.

Note on this clone: Other DNA sequences in the sample encode the same CDR3. J is TRBJ1-5 and V is TRBV27, with D perhaps TRBD1 (5 bases). The CDR3 is 14 amino acids. Trimming removed 3 bases from V and 1 base from J, with 7 bases in between. Germline V gene data show CDR1 as MNHEY and CDR2 as SMNVEV (reference sequence). The CDR3 DNA reads TGTGCCAGCAGTTTTCAGGGAAGCAATCAGCCCCAGCATTTT. Protein sequence: CASSFQGSNQPQHF.